The rows below give T cell receptor beta chains drawn from one sample of a study of T cell repertoires in cytomegalovirus infection. TCRdb re-analysed the reads in MiXCR, keeping a single row per CDR3 protein. The profile shows 250,000 to 300,000 distinct CDR3 sequences, about 15% of them singletons. The sequencing sample was made of CD8+ T cells from PBMCs. All receptors come from a human donor in good health (CMV status not recorded). Some clones in this sample may be carry-over from other donors' samples. Each CDR3 is given with its conserved first and last residue. The order of the fields is V gene, CDR3 length, J gene, clone size, D gene, CDR3 DNA, CDR3 protein. The D gene is left open where the match is weak. Size values are once, few and many counts, or a class for expanded clones, and some rows have none.

TRBV28	14	TRBJ2-7	many	.	TGTGCCAGCACCTCCTGGGGACGGATTTACGAGCAGTACTTC	CASTSWGRIYEQYF
TRBV7-9	18	TRBJ2-6	few	TRBD1	TGTGCCAGCAGCTACCGGGACAGCCAACCCTCTGGGGCCAACGTCCTGACTTTC	CASSYRDSQPSGANVLTF
TRBV7-9	13	TRBJ1-2	few	.	TGTGCCAGCAGCTTTGAGACAGTAAGGGAGTACACCTTC	CASSFETVREYTF
TRBV7-6	14	TRBJ2-5	many	.	TGTGCCAGCAGCTTAGGTCGGGGTTTGGAGACCCAGTACTTC	CASSLGRGLETQYF
TRBV6-5	13	TRBJ1-2	many	.	TGTGCCAGCAGTTCGATAGGGTCTGATGGCTACACCTTC	CASSSIGSDGYTF
TRBV6-2/TRBV6-3	17	TRBJ2-2	few	TRBD2	TGTGCCAGCAGCTTACTAGCGGGCCCAAGAAACACCGGGGAGCTGTTTTTT	CASSLLAGPRNTGELFF
TRBV9	15	TRBJ1-2	few	.	TGTGCCAGCAGCGTAGGTGACGGATCTAACTATGGCTACACCTTC	CASSVGDGSNYGYTF
TRBV7-2	12	TRBJ2-7	many	.	TGTGCCAGCAGCTCGACTAGTTCCGAGCAGTACTTC	CASSSTSSEQYF
TRBV5-4	14	TRBJ1-2	.	TRBD1	TGTGCCAGAACACCTAAGACAGGGGATTATGGCTACACCTTC	CARTPKTGDYGYTF
TRBV5-6	15	TRBJ2-3	.	.	TGTGCCAGCAGCTTTTGGGCGGATGACACAGATACGCAGTATTTT	CASSFWADDTDTQYF
TRBV14	16	TRBJ2-7	.	TRBD1	TGTGCCAGCAGCCTTGAGGGACAGGGTCCTGCCTACGAGCAGTACTTC	CASSLEGQGPAYEQYF
TRBV7-9	14	TRBJ1-5	few	.	TGTGCCAGCAGCCAAGCGGGGGACAATCAGCCCCAGCATTTT	CASSQAGDNQPQHF
TRBV4-2	14	TRBJ2-1	.	.	TGTGCCAGCAGCCAAGAAACGCCGGGAAATGAGCAGTTCTTC	CASSQETPGNEQFF
TRBV3-1	17	TRBJ1-1	few	TRBD1	TGTGCCAGCAGCCAGGCAGGACAGGGTTTAATGAACACTGAAGCTTTCTTT	CASSQAGQGLMNTEAFF
TRBV28	17	TRBJ2-3	few	.	TGTGCCAGCAGTTTTATTCTCGGGGGGCCGCCCACAGATACGCAGTATTTT	CASSFILGGPPTDTQYF
TRBV7-2	14	TRBJ1-6	many	TRBD1	TGTGCCAGCAGCCGCGACAGGGAGGGTTCACCCCTCCACTTT	CASSRDREGSPLHF
TRBV28	15	TRBJ2-1	few	TRBD1	TGTGCCAGCAGTTTTAAGGGACAGGGGGACAATGAGCAGTTCTTC	CASSFKGQGDNEQFF
TRBV27	15	TRBJ1-2	few	.	TGTGCCAGCAGTTTCCAGGGGCCTGCGGACTATGGCTACACCTTC	CASSFQGPADYGYTF
TRBV7-9	11	TRBJ1-1	few	.	TGTGCCAGCAGAATAAACACTGAAGCTTTCTTT	CASRINTEAFF
TRBV4-1	14	TRBJ1-4	many	TRBD1	TGCGCCAGCAGCCAAGGACAGGGGATTGGAAAACTGTTTTTT	CASSQGQGIGKLFF
TRBV5-1	15	TRBJ1-1	.	TRBD1	TGCGCCAGCAGCTTCGAACAGGGGGGAGTCACTGAAGCTTTCTTT	CASSFEQGGVTEAFF
TRBV27	15	TRBJ1-3	many	.	TGTGCCAGCAGTCCAAACGGGGGGTCTGGAAACACCATATATTTT	CASSPNGGSGNTIYF
TRBV7-9	16	TRBJ1-4	.	.	TGTGCCAGCAGCTTACGGGGCGTGCAGGGATGGGAAAAACTGTTTTTT	CASSLRGVQGWEKLFF
TRBV6-2/TRBV6-3	16	TRBJ1-5	few	TRBD1	TGTGCCAGCAGCTCCGGACAGGATTGGGACAATCAGCCCCAGCATTTT	CASSSGQDWDNQPQHF
TRBV7-9	15	TRBJ1-1	many	TRBD1	TGTGCCAGCAGCTTCATTCAGGGGGCGAGAACTGAAGCTTTCTTT	CASSFIQGARTEAFF
TRBV4-2	17	TRBJ1-6	few	TRBD1	TGTGCCAGCAGCCAAACTTTTCTCGACAGGGATAATTCACCCCTCCACTTT	CASSQTFLDRDNSPLHF
TRBV2	15	TRBJ2-3	.	.	TGTGCCAGCAGTGGCGGTAACAGCGGCACAGATACGCAGTATTTT	CASSGGNSGTDTQYF
TRBV7-8	13	TRBJ2-7	many	TRBD2	TGTGCCAGCAGCCAAGCGGGGGGTGGCGAGCAGTACTTC	CASSQAGGGEQYF
TRBV12-3/TRBV12-4	13	TRBJ1-2	many	.	TGTGCCAGCAGTCCAGGGCGGGTCTATGGCTACACCTTC	CASSPGRVYGYTF
TRBV5-6	16	TRBJ2-1	few	.	TGTGCCAGCAGCCCCGTGGGTAGTCGCTCCTACAATGAGCAGTTCTTC	CASSPVGSRSYNEQFF
TRBV20-1	16	TRBJ1-6	few	TRBD1	TGCAGTGCTAGAGATCTCCGGGACAGCTATAATTCACCCCTCCACTTT	CSARDLRDSYNSPLHF
TRBV7-9	14	TRBJ1-4	.	.	TGTGCCAGCAGCGCGAGACAAGTAAATGAAAAACTGTTTTTT	CASSARQVNEKLFF
TRBV7-2	21	TRBJ2-2	many	TRBD1	TGTGCCAGCAGGAAAGAAGGTGGGACAGCGTCCATTACGATGATCGTCGAAGAGCTGTTTTTT	CASRKEGGTASITMIVEELFF
TRBV6-5	18	TRBJ2-1	.	TRBD2	TGTGCCAGCAGTTACTCGGTCGCTAGCGGGGGGGCCTGGAATGAGCAGTTCTTC	CASSYSVASGGAWNEQFF
TRBV5-1	16	TRBJ2-1	.	TRBD2	TGCGCCAGCAGCTTGGGTAGCGGGGGGGTGCGGAATGAGCAGTTCTTC	CASSLGSGGVRNEQFF
TRBV11-2	12	TRBJ2-1	few	TRBD1	TGTGCCAGCAGCCCGACAGGGTTGGAGCAGTTCTTC	CASSPTGLEQFF
TRBV7-9	13	TRBJ1-1	many	.	TGTGCCAGCAGCTTAGGTACGAGCACTGAAGCTTTCTTT	CASSLGTSTEAFF
TRBV6-6	14	TRBJ2-5	many	.	TGTGCCAGCAGTTACTCGATAGGGGGAGAGACCCAGTACTTC	CASSYSIGGETQYF
TRBV13	13	TRBJ2-5	few	.	TGTGCCAGCAGCTCGGGCCCGACAGAGACCCAGTACTTC	CASSSGPTETQYF
TRBV20-1	15	TRBJ1-1	.	.	TGCAGTGGCAGCGAGTCAGTTCCAATGAACACTGAAGCTTTCTTT	CSGSESVPMNTEAFF
TRBV20-1	17	TRBJ2-5	.	.	TGCAGTGCTAGAGGCATCGGGGCTCAGGGCTACCAAGAGACCCAGTACTTC	CSARGIGAQGYQETQYF
TRBV19	13	TRBJ1-5	few	.	TGTGCCAGTAGCGACCATAGCAATCAGCCCCAGCATTTT	CASSDHSNQPQHF
TRBV29-1	16	TRBJ2-1	many	.	TGCAGCGTTGAACATAATACCAGGAAGTCCTACAATGAGCAGTTCTTC	CSVEHNTRKSYNEQFF